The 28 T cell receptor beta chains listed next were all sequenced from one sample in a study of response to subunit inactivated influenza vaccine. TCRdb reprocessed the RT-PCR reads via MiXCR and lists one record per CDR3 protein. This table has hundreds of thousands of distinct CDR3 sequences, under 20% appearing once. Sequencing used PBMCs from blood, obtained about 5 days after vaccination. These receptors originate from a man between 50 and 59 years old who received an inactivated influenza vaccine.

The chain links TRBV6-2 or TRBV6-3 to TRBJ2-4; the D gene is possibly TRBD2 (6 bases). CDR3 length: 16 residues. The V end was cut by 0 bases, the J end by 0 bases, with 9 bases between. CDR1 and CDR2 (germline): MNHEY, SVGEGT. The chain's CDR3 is CASSYSAGIAKNIQYF. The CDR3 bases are TGTGCCAGCAGTTACTCGGCGGGAATAGCCAAAAACATTCAGTACTTC.

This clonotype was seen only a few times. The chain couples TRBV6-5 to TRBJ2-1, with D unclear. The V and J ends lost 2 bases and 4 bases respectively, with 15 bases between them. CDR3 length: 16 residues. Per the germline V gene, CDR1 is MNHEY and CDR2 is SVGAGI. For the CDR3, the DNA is TGTGCCAGCAGTTACGATCGTTTTAGCCCTTACAATGAGCAGTTCTTC. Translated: CASSYDRFSPYNEQFF.

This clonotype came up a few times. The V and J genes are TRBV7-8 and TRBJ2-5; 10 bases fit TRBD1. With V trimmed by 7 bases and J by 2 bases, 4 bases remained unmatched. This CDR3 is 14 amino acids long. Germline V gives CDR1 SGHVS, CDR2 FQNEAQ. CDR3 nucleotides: TGTGCCAGCACCCGACAGGGGGCACAAGAGACCCAGTACTTC. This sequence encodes CASTRQGAQETQYF.

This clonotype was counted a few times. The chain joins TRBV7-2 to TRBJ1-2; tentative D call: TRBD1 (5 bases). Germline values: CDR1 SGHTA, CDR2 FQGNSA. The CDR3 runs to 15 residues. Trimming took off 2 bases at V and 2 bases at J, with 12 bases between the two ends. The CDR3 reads CASSLSGVTNYGYTF. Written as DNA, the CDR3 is TGTGCCAGCAGCTTATCGGGGGTAACCAACTATGGCTACACCTTC. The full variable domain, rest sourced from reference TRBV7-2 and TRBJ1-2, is GAGVSQSPSNKVTEKGKDVELRCDPISGHTALYWYRQSLGQGLEFLIYFQGNSAPDKSGLPSDRFSAERTGGSVSTLTIQRTQQEDSAVYLCASSLSGVTNYGYTFGSGTRLTVV.

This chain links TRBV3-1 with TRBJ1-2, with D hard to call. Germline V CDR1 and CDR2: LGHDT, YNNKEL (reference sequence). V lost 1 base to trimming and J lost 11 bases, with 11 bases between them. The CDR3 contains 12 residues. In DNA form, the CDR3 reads TGTGCCAGCAGCCAAGGGACCGCCCGATACACCTTC. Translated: CASSQGTARYTF.

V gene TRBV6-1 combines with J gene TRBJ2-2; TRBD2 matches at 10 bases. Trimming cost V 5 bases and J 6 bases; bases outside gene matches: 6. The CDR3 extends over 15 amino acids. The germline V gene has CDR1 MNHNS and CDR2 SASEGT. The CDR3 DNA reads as TGTGCCAGCAGTCGTCGGAGCGGGGGGGCCGGGGAGCTGTTTTTT. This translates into CASSRRSGGAGELFF.

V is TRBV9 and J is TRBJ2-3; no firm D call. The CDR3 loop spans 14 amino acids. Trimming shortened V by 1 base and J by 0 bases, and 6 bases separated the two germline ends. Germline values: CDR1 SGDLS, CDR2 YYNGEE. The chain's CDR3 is CASSVRPSTDTQYF. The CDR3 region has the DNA TGTGCCAGCAGCGTACGTCCTAGCACAGATACGCAGTATTTT.

CDR3 nucleotides: TGTGCCAGCAGTGAAGCTTGGGGGAGGTTTAATCAGCCCCAGCATTTT. This codes for CASSEAWGRFNQPQHF. This sequence joins TRBV6-1 and TRBJ1-5; D is perhaps TRBD1 (5 bases). CDR3 size: 16 residues. V lost 0 bases and J 4 bases, leaving 13 bases between the germline ends. Per germline, CDR1 MNHNS and CDR2 SASEGT.

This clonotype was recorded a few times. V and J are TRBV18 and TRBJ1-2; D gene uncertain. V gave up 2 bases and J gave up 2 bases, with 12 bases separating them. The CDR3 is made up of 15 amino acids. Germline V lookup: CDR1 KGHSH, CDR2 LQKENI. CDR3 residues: CASSPDPGSNYGYTF. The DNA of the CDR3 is TGTGCCAGCTCACCAGACCCGGGGAGCAACTATGGCTACACCTTC.

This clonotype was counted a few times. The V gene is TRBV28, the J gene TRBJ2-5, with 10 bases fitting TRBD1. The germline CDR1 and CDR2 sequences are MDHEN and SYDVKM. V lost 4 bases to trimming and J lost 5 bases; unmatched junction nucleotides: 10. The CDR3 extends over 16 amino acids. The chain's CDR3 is CASSSIGTGDVETQYF. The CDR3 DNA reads TGTGCCAGCAGTTCCATAGGGACAGGGGACGTGGAGACCCAGTACTTC.

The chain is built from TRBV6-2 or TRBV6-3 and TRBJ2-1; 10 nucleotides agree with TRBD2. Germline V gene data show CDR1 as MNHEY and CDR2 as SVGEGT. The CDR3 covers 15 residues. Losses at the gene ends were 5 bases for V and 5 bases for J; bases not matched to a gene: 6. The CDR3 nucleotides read TGTGCCAGCAGTCCTAGCGGGAGCGCCGACAATGAGCAGTTCTTC. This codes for CASSPSGSADNEQFF.

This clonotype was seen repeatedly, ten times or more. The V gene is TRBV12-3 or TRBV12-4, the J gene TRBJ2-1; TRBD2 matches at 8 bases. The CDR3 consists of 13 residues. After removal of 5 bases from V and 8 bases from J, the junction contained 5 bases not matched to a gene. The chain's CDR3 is CASSPGLAYEQFF. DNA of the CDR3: TGTGCCAGCAGTCCCGGACTAGCTTATGAGCAGTTCTTC.

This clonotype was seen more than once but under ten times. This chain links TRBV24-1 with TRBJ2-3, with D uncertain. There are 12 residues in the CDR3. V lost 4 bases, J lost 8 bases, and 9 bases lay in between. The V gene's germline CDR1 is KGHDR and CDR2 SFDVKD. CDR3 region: CATSEFTGTQYF. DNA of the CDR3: TGTGCCACCAGTGAATTTACGGGTACGCAGTATTTT.

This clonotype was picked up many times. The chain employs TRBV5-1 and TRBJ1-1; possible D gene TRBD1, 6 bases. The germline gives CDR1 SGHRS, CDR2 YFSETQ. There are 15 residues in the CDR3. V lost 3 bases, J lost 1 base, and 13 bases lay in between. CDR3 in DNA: TGCGCCAGCAGCTGGATCGGGACACCGAACACTGAAGCTTTCTTT. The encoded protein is CASSWIGTPNTEAFF.

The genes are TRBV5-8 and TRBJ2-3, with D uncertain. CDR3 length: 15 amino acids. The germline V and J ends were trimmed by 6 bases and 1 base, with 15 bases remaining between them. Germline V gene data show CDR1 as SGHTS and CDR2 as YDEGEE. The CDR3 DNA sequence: TGTGCCAGCATTTTCTTCATGCCGGGCACAGATACGCAGTATTTT. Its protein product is CASIFFMPGTDTQYF.

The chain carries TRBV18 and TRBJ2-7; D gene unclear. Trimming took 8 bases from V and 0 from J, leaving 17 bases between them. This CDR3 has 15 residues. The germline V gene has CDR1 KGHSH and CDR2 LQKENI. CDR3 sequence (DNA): TGTGCCAGCCAAGAGGTGGGGATGAACTCCTACGAGCAGTACTTC. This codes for CASQEVGMNSYEQYF.

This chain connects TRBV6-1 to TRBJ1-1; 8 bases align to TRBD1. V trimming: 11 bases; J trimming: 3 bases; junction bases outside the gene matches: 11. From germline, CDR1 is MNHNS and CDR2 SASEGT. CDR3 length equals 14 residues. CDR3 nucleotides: TGTGCCCGACCAGGGGGCGAGGTGGACACTGAAGCTTTCTTT. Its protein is CARPGGEVDTEAFF.

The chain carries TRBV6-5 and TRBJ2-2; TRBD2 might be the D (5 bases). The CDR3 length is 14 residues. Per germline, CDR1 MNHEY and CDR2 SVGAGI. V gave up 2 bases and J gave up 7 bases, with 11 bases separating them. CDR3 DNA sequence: TGTGCCAGCAGTTACAGGGAGTCGAACGGGGAGCTGTTTTTT. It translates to CASSYRESNGELFF.

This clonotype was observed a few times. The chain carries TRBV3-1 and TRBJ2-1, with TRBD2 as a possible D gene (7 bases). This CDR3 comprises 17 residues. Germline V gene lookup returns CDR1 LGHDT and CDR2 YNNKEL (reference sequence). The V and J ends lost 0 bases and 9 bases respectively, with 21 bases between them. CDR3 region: CASSQDVAGASFPEQFF. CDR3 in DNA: TGTGCCAGCAGCCAAGATGTGGCGGGGGCGAGTTTTCCTGAGCAGTTCTTC.

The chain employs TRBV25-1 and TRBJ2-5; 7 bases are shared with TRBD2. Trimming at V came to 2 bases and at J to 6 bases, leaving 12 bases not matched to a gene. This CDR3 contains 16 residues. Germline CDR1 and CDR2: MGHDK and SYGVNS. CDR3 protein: CASSEAPWQGGKTQYF. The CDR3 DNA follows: TGTGCCAGCAGTGAAGCCCCATGGCAGGGAGGGAAGACCCAGTACTTC.

The CDR3 DNA sequence: TGTGCCAGCAGCTTAGTTGGGGGTGGAGCGGACTCCTACGAGCAGTACTTC. This encodes CASSLVGGGADSYEQYF. The chain links TRBV7-2 to TRBJ2-7, with D perhaps TRBD1 or TRBD2 (5 bases each). Germline lookup yields CDR1 SGHTA and CDR2 FQGNSA. This CDR3 has 17 residues. V was trimmed by 1 base and J by 0 bases, leaving 16 bases between them. The full variable domain, rest sourced from reference TRBV7-2 and TRBJ2-7, is GAGVSQSPSNKVTEKGKDVELRCDPISGHTALYWYRQSLGQGLEFLIYFQGNSAPDKSGLPSDRFSAERTGGSVSTLTIQRTQQEDSAVYLCASSLVGGGADSYEQYFGPGTRLTVT.

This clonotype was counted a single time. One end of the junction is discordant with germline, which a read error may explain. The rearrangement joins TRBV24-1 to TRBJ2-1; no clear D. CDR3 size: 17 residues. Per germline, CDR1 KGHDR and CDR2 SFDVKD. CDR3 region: CATGDLSPVGSYNEQFF. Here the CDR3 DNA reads TGTGCCACCGGTGATTTAAGCCCAGTTGGGTCCTACAATGAGCAGTTCTTC.

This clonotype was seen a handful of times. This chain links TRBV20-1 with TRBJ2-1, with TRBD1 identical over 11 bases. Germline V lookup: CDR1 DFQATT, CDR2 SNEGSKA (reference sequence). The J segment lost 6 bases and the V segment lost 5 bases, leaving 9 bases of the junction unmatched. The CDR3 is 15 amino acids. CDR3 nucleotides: TGCAGTGCTCGAGTCCGGGACAGGGGGGTCAATGAGCAGTTCTTC. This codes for CSARVRDRGVNEQFF.

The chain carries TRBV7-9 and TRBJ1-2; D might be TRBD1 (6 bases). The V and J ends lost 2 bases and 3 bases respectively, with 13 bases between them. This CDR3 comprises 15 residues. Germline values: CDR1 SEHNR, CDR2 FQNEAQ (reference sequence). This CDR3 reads CASSLFGGQDYGYTF. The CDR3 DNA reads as TGTGCCAGCAGCTTATTTGGGGGGCAGGACTATGGCTACACCTTC.

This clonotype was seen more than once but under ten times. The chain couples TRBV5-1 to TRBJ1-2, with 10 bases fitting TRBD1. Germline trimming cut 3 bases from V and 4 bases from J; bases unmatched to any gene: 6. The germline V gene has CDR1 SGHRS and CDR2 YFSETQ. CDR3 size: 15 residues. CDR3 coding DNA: TGCGCCAGCAGCTCGACAGGGGGCGCGGTCTATGGCTACACCTTC. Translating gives CASSSTGGAVYGYTF.

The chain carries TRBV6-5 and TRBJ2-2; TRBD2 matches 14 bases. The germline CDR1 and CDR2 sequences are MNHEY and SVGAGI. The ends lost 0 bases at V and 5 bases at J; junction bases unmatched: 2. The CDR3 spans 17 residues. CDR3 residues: CASSYSTSGGATGELFF. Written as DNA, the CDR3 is TGTGCCAGCAGTTACTCGACTAGCGGGGGGGCAACCGGGGAGCTGTTTTTT.

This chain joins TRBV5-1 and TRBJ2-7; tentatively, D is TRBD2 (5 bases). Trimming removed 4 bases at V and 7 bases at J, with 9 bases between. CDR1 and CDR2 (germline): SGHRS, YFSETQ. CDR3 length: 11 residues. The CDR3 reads CASSEGKEQYF. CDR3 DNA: TGCGCCAGCAGCGAGGGTAAAGAGCAGTACTTC. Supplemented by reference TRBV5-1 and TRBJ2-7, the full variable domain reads KAGVTQTPRYLIKTRGQQVTLSCSPISGHRSVSWYQQTPGQGLQFLFEYFSETQRNKGNFPGRFSGRQFSNSRSEMNVSTLELGDSALYLCASSEGKEQYFGPGTRLTVT.

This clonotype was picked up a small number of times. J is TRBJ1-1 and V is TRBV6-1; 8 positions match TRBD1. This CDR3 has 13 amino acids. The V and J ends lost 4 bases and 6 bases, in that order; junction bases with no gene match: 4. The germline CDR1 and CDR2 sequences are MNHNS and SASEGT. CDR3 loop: CASSGQGKAEAFF. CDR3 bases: TGTGCCAGCAGTGGACAGGGGAAGGCTGAAGCTTTCTTT.